This T cell receptor beta chain was obtained from a study of blood T cell repertoires in COVID-19. For the study at large: Material from acute and convalescent COVID-19 was sourced from the United States, Italy and Spain. The cDNA or gDNA used as material had been derived from T cells, B-cell-depleted T cells, or PBMCs.

This CDR3 has 13 amino acids. Germline lookup yields CDR1 SNHLY and CDR2 FYNNEI. V lost 2 bases and J 5 bases, leaving 6 bases between the germline ends. This table comes from immunoSEQ multiplex PCR, and its TCRdb copy is limited to in-frame clones, with some not included. This table holds 60,000 to 75,000 clones, roughly four fifths found once. This chain joins TRBV2 and TRBJ2-2; unclear D gene. The sequenced material came from peripheral blood. The TCR comes from a woman aged 45-59 years with active or convalescent COVID-19. CDR3 nucleotides: TGTGCCAGCAGTGAAATTCGTACCGGGGAGCTGTTTTTT. Amino acid sequence: CASSEIRTGELFF. Filled out from reference TRBV2 and TRBJ2-2, the complete variable domain reads EPEVTQTPSHQVTQMGQEVILRCVPISNHLYFYWYRQILGQKVEFLVSFYNNEISEKSEIFDDQFSVERPDGSNFTLKIRSTKLEDSAMYFCASSEIRTGELFFGEGSRLTVL.